This is a list of T cell receptor beta chains from one sample in a study of blood T cell repertoires in COVID-19. The repertoire was sequenced with immunoSEQ multiplex PCR; TCRdb's copy has only in-frame clones and lacks some. Of about 370,000 clones listed, 90% were seen once; the top ten hold 6% to 7.5%. The material sequenced was peripheral blood. The receptors derive from a man in his late teens or twenties with active or convalescent COVID-19. Both conserved end residues are part of each CDR3. Fields, in order: J gene, V gene, CDR3 length, CDR3 protein.

J: TRBJ1-4; V: TRBV7-9; length: 12; CDR3: CASRGQGEKLFF
J: TRBJ1-5; V: TRBV2; length: 17; CDR3: CASHTHAGIRVNQPQHF
J: TRBJ1-5; V: TRBV27; length: 18; CDR3: CASSLTSRQGDSNQPQHF
J: TRBJ1-4; V: TRBV5-1; length: 15; CDR3: CASSLIQGGGEKLFF
J: TRBJ2-3; V: TRBV11-3; length: 15; CDR3: CASSSGTSLRDTQYF
J: TRBJ2-5; V: TRBV2; length: 15; CDR3: CASSATGTSEETQYF
J: TRBJ2-7; V: TRBV7-2; length: 14; CDR3: CASSLSRVSYEQYF
J: TRBJ1-5; V: TRBV18; length: 15; CDR3: CASSPIGQVNQPQHF
J: TRBJ1-5; V: TRBV3-1/TRBV3-2; length: 15; CDR3: CASSSGQAVNQPQHF
J: TRBJ1-5; V: TRBV15; length: 14; CDR3: CATSGGSPNQPQHF
J: TRBJ2-3; V: TRBV4-2; length: 15; CDR3: CASSPSANAVDTQYF
J: TRBJ2-5; V: TRBV5-1; length: 13; CDR3: CASSTRYQETQYF
J: TRBJ2-1; V: TRBV18; length: 15; CDR3: CASSPTSGSYNEQFF
J: TRBJ2-1; V: TRBV30; length: 12; CDR3: CALDTAYNEQFF
J: TRBJ2-1; V: TRBV4-3; length: 16; CDR3: CASSQRQASSYNEQFF
J: TRBJ1-1; V: TRBV9; length: 17; CDR3: CASTKGPGGAVDTEAFF
J: TRBJ2-4; V: TRBV7-9; length: 14; CDR3: CASSFGGSKNIQYF
J: TRBJ2-1; V: TRBV18; length: 14; CDR3: CASSPVGSYNEQFF
J: TRBJ2-2; V: TRBV11-1; length: 15; CDR3: CASSALVANTGELFF
J: TRBJ2-2; V: TRBV29-1; length: 12; CDR3: CSVVPSTGELFF
J: TRBJ1-2; V: TRBV18; length: 14; CDR3: CASSPLDSGGGYTF
J: TRBJ1-2; V: TRBV2; length: 16; CDR3: CASSERWRKFLYGYTF
J: TRBJ1-4; V: TRBV7-9; length: 14; CDR3: CASSPEGVREKLFF
J: TRBJ1-2; V: TRBV28; length: 14; CDR3: CASSFYRVGYGYTF
J: TRBJ2-1; V: TRBV6-4; length: 17; CDR3: CASKLNPGTSGHNEQFF
J: TRBJ2-5; V: TRBV3-1/TRBV3-2; length: 14; CDR3: CASSHGGVLETQYF
J: TRBJ1-5; V: TRBV10-2; length: 15; CDR3: CASSVEGGKRQPQHF
J: TRBJ2-2; V: TRBV11-2; length: 13; CDR3: CASTTGAAGELFF
J: TRBJ1-1; V: TRBV15; length: 13; CDR3: CATSRERETEAFF
J: TRBJ2-7; V: TRBV11-3; length: 14; CDR3: CASSLGGQTYEQYF
J: TRBJ1-1; V: TRBV19; length: 13; CDR3: CATTSSLNTEAFF
J: TRBJ2-1; V: TRBV5-8; length: 12; CDR3: CASSSKWQGGFF
J: TRBJ1-5; V: TRBV19; length: 16; CDR3: CASSPTGTGVGQPQHF
J: TRBJ2-7; V: TRBV10-3; length: 14; CDR3: CAIRDRDRGGKQYF
J: TRBJ2-3; V: TRBV7-7; length: 13; CDR3: CASSLQTPDTQYF
J: TRBJ1-4; V: TRBV15; length: 18; CDR3: CATSGRIGQLGPNEKLFF
J: TRBJ1-3; V: TRBV9; length: 15; CDR3: CASSESGIKGNTIYF
J: TRBJ1-4; V: TRBV11-2; length: 16; CDR3: CASSLYLGATNEKLFF
J: TRBJ2-7; V: TRBV3-1/TRBV3-2; length: 14; CDR3: CASSQAPGQGEQYF
J: TRBJ1-4; V: TRBV29-1; length: 15; CDR3: CSVVGLMGIREKLFF
J: TRBJ2-3; V: TRBV11-3; length: 14; CDR3: CASSLSRAADTQYF
J: TRBJ1-5; V: TRBV5-5; length: 16; CDR3: CASSLGQGASNQPQHF